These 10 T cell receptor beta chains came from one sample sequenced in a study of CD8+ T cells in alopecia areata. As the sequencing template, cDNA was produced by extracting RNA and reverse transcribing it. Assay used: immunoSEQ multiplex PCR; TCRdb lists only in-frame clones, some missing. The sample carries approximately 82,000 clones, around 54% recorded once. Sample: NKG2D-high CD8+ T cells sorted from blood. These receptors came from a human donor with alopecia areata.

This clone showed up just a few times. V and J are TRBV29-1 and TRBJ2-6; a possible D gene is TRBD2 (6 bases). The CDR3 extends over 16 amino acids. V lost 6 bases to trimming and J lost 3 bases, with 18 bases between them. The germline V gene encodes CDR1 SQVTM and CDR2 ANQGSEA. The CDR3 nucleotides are TGCAGCGTGGGAGGAGGGACGGACTATGGGGCCAACGTCCTGACTTTC. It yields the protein CSVGGGTDYGANVLTF.

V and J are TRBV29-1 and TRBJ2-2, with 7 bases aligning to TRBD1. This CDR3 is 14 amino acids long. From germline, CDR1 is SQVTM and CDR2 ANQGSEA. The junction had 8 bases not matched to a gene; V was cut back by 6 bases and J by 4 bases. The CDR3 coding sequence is TGCAGCGTGACAGGGCGAGGAAGCACCGGGGAGCTGTTTTTT. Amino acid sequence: CSVTGRGSTGELFF.

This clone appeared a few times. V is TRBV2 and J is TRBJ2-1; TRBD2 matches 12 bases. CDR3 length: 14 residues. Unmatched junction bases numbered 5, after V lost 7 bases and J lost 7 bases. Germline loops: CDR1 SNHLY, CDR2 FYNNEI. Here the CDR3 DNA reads TGTGCCAGCATCCTAGCGGGAGGGGGAAATGAGCAGTTCTTC. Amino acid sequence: CASILAGGGNEQFF.

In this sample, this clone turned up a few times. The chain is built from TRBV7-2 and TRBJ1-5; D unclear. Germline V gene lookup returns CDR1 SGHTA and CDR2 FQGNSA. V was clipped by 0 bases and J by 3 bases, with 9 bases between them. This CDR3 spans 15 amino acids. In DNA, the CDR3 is TGTGCCAGCAGCTTAGCTCCGGGATCCAATCAGCCCCAGCATTTT. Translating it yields CASSLAPGSNQPQHF.

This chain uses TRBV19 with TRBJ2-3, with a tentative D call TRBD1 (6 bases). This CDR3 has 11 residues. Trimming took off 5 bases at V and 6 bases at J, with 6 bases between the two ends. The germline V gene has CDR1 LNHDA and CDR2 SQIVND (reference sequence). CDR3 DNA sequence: TGTGCCAGTAGTGGGGGCGATACGCAGTATTTT. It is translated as CASSGGDTQYF. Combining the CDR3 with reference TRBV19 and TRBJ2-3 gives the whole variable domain DGGITQSPKYLFRKEGQNVTLSCEQNLNHDAMYWYRQDPGQGLRLIYYSQIVNDFQKGDIAEGYSVSREKKESFPLTVTSAQKNPTAFYLCASSGGDTQYFGPGTRLTVL.

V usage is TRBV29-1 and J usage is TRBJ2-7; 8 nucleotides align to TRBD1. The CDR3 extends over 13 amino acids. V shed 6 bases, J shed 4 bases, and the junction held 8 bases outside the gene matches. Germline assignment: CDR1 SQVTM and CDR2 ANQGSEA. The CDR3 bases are TGCAGCGTCGCGACAGGGGAGAGTTACGAGCAGTACTTC. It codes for CSVATGESYEQYF.

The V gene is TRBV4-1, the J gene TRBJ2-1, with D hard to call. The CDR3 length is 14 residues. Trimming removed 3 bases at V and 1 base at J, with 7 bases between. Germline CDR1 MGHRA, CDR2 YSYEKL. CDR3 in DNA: TGCGCCAGCAGCCAGGCTGCGTCCTACAATGAGCAGTTCTTC. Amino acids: CASSQAASYNEQFF.

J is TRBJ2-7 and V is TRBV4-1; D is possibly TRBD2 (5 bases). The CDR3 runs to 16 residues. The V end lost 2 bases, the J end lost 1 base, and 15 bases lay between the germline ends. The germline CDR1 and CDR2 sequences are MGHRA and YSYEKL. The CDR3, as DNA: TGCGCCAGCAGCCAAATTACTAGAACGGGGTCCTACGAGCAGTACTTC. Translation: CASSQITRTGSYEQYF.

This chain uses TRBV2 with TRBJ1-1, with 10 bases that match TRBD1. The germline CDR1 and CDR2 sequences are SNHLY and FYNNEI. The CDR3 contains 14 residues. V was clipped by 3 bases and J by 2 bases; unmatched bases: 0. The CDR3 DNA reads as TGTGCCAGCAGTGAGACAGGGGGCAACACTGAAGCTTTCTTT. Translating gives CASSETGGNTEAFF.

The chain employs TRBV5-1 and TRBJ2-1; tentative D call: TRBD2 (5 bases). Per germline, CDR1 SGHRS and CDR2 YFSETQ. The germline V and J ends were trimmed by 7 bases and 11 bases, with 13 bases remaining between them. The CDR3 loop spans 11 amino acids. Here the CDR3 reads CASRGGLKQFF. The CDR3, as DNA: TGCGCCAGCCGCGGCGGACTTAAGCAGTTCTTC.